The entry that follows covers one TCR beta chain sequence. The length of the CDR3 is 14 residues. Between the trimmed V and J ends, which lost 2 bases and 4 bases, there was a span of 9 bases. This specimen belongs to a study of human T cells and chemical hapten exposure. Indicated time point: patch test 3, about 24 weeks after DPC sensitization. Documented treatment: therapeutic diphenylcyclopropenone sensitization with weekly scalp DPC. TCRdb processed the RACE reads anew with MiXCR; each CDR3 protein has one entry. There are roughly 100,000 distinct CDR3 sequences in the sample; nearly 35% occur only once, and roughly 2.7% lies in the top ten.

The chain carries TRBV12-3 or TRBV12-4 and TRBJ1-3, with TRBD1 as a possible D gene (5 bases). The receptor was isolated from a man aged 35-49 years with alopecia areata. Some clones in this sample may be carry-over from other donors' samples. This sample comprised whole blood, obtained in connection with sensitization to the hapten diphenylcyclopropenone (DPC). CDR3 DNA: TGTGCCAGCAGTTTACAGGACACCGGAAACACCATATATTTT. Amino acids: CASSLQDTGNTIYF.